Here is one T cell receptor (beta chain) with its context. Its target antigen remains unknown. This sample was taken from a study of CXCR3-negative and CXCR3-positive naive CD8 T cells (dated by TCRdb to 2018 to 2020). About the full investigation: In total, 130 million to 150 million TRB reads were obtained, which works out to roughly 1.5 +/- 0.3 million reads per library. For the TRBV-TRBJ cluster analysis, the naive subsets came from 5 donors, while the memory cells came from 3 donors. Diversity and physicochemical repertoire analyses covered roughly ten donors pooled from two independent experiments. Summary of the overall study and its limitations: Freshly isolated PBMCs were used for most assays because CXCR3 expression went down partially after cryopreservation. Compared with CXCR3-negative naive cells, CXCR3-positive naive cells had TRB CDR3s with higher hydrophobicity (lower Kidera factor 4), lower energy, and higher strength and volume indices. Because surface CD5, which is linked to self-reactivity in mice, was comparable between the naive subsets, TCR interaction strength was also inferred from TRB CDR3 physicochemical properties. Repertoire diversity was comparably high in both naive subsets but much lower in memory CD8+ T cells. Within the same donor, TRBV-TRBJ usage looked similar between naive CXCR3-negative and CXCR3-positive cells, but memory cells had distinct patterns.

Each CD8+ T cell subset was flow-sorted in triplicate, and approximately 280,000 cells per subset were placed directly into RLT lysis buffer. To keep memory contaminants out, a stringent definition of naive CD8+ T cells was applied: CD45RO-CCR7+CD27+CD95-. Using standard density gradient centrifugation, peripheral blood mononuclear cells were isolated from buffy coats. A FACSAria III was used to flow-sort naive CXCR3-negative and CXCR3-positive CD8+ T cells. An RNeasy Mini Kit was used to extract total RNA from the sorted cells. For CDR1 and CDR2, the germline V gene lists SGHRS and YFSETQ. Spanning cysteine to phenylalanine, the CDR3 consists of 20 amino acids. No DNA appears here. Sequencer: NextSeq 550. The Human TCR Profiling Kit (MiLaboratory) was used to prepare UMI-labeled 5' RACE TRB cDNA libraries. The full amount of extracted RNA was used for cDNA synthesis, and the full amount of resulting cDNA was used for PCR amplification. Libraries were prepared in parallel with an identical number of PCR cycles. Per the authors' processing: With a minimum of two reads required per UMI, MIGEC and MiXCR pulled out about 49,000 +/- 11,000 unique UMI-labeled TRB cDNA molecules from each library. On average, roughly 40,000 +/- 10,000 functional in-frame TRB CDR3 nucleotide clonotypes lacking stop codons were found per library. After downsampling to 5000 UMI-labeled TRB molecules per sample, diversity metrics such as normalized Shannon-Wiener and Chao1 were calculated in VDJtools. Clonotype-size-weighted physicochemical properties of the central five CDR3 residues (interaction energy, strength, volume and Kidera factor 4) were computed in VDJtools. Following TCRdb reprocessing, every CDR3 protein sequence forms one entry, and DNA is not provided. TCRdb, not the original authors, processed these V and J calls. The sample's table lists a count of 75,000 or so distinct CDR3 sequences. The ten biggest clones cover 1.5% to 2% of the sample.

The material sequenced was naive CXCR3- CD8+ T cells from blood. The cell subset or site label corresponds to: CD45RO-CCR7+CD27+CD95- naive CD8+ T cells lacking CXCR3 (TNR3-). This sequence uses TRBV5-1 and TRBJ2-1; TCRdb picks TRBD1, but there is no DNA to check that call. The receptor was isolated from a human donor in good health. Some clones in this sample may be carry-over from other donors' samples. CDR3 loop: CASRPEVVTGQPLFYNEQFF. The variable domain in full, with residues beyond the CDR3 obtained from the reference TRBV5-1 and TRBJ2-1 genes, is KAGVTQTPRYLIKTRGQQVTLSCSPISGHRSVSWYQQTPGQGLQFLFEYFSETQRNKGNFPGRFSGRQFSNSRSEMNVSTLELGDSALYLCASRPEVVTGQPLFYNEQFFGPGTRLTVL.